These T cell receptor beta chains were read from a single sample in a study of shared clonotypes between healthy human individuals. Clones were sequenced by immunoSEQ multiplex PCR, and TCRdb holds only the in-frame ones, with some missing. The data show about 2.3 million clones, more than 85% seen once. The sequenced sample was naive CD4+ T cells from PBMCs. Receptor source: a man aged 18-30 years in good health. Some clones in this sample may be carry-over from other donors' samples. CDR3s include the opening cysteine and the closing phenylalanine or tryptophan. The D gene is left open where the match is weak. Not every row has a clone size; where given, it reads once, few, many or a size class.

D gene: .
clone size: .
J gene: TRBJ1-5
V gene: TRBV7-2
CDR3 DNA: TGTGCCAGCAGCTTAGGCAGTCGGAGCAATCAGCCCCAGCATTTT
CDR3 protein: CASSLGSRSNQPQHF

D gene: TRBD1
clone size: .
J gene: TRBJ2-5
V gene: TRBV6-5
CDR3 DNA: TGTGCCAGCACCCCGAATAAGGACAGGAGGGAGACCCAGTACTTC
CDR3 protein: CASTPNKDRRETQYF

D gene: .
clone size: .
J gene: TRBJ1-2
V gene: TRBV11-2
CDR3 DNA: TGTGCCAGCAGCTTACCGCCCTACCCTTTGCATGGCTACACCTTC
CDR3 protein: CASSLPPYPLHGYTF

D gene: TRBD1
clone size: .
J gene: TRBJ1-5
V gene: TRBV19
CDR3 DNA: TGTGCCAGTAGCGGTACAGGGGTGGGCAATCAGCCCCAGCATTTT
CDR3 protein: CASSGTGVGNQPQHF

D gene: TRBD1
clone size: .
J gene: TRBJ1-1
V gene: TRBV5-6
CDR3 DNA: TGTGCCAGCAGCTTGGCGCGGACAGGGGGCACTGAAGCTTTCTTT
CDR3 protein: CASSLARTGGTEAFF

D gene: TRBD1
clone size: .
J gene: TRBJ2-7
V gene: TRBV5-1
CDR3 DNA: TGCGCCAGCAGTCCCACAGGGGGGAGCTACGAGCAGTACTTC
CDR3 protein: CASSPTGGSYEQYF

D gene: .
clone size: once
J gene: TRBJ2-7
V gene: TRBV5-6
CDR3 DNA: TGTGCCAGCAGCGGCGGACCGAATTACGAGCAGTACTTC
CDR3 protein: CASSGGPNYEQYF

D gene: TRBD1
clone size: .
J gene: TRBJ2-1
V gene: TRBV5-1
CDR3 DNA: TGCGCCAGCAGCTTGGAAGCGACAGGGGGTAGTGAGCAGTTCTTC
CDR3 protein: CASSLEATGGSEQFF

D gene: .
clone size: once
J gene: TRBJ2-1
V gene: TRBV27
CDR3 DNA: TGTGCCAGCAGTTGGACCCCAGGGAGCTCCTACAATGAGCAGTTCTTC
CDR3 protein: CASSWTPGSSYNEQFF

D gene: TRBD1
clone size: .
J gene: TRBJ2-5
V gene: TRBV11-2
CDR3 DNA: TGTGCCAGCAGCCGTAGACAGGGGACCCTAGTTATTCAAGAGACCCAGTACTTC
CDR3 protein: CASSRRQGTLVIQETQYF

D gene: .
clone size: .
J gene: TRBJ1-1
V gene: TRBV6-6
CDR3 DNA: TGTGCCAGCAGCCTGGGTGGACAGATGAACACTGAAGCTTTCTTT
CDR3 protein: CASSLGGQMNTEAFF

D gene: .
clone size: .
J gene: TRBJ1-2
V gene: TRBV30
CDR3 DNA: TGTGCCTGGATATCCGGGCAGGGATTGGTCTATGGCTACACCTTC
CDR3 protein: CAWISGQGLVYGYTF

D gene: .
clone size: .
J gene: TRBJ1-1
V gene: TRBV29-1
CDR3 DNA: TGCAGCGGCGGATGGTACACTGAAGCTTTCTTT
CDR3 protein: CSGGWYTEAFF

D gene: .
clone size: .
J gene: TRBJ1-2
V gene: TRBV18
CDR3 DNA: TGTGCCAGCTCACCCGACCGGAACTATGGCTACACCTTC
CDR3 protein: CASSPDRNYGYTF

D gene: .
clone size: .
J gene: TRBJ2-5
V gene: TRBV7-6
CDR3 DNA: TGTGCCAGCAGCTTAGGTTTCTTGAGGCAAGGGGAGACCCAGTACTTC
CDR3 protein: CASSLGFLRQGETQYF

D gene: .
clone size: .
J gene: TRBJ1-1
V gene: TRBV15
CDR3 DNA: TGTGCCACCAGCAGAGCCAAGAACACTGAAGCTTTCTTT
CDR3 protein: CATSRAKNTEAFF

D gene: .
clone size: .
J gene: TRBJ2-3
V gene: TRBV5-1
CDR3 DNA: TGCGCCAGCAGCTTGCGCCCTTTTGCAGGAGACACAGATACGCAGTATTTT
CDR3 protein: CASSLRPFAGDTDTQYF

D gene: TRBD2
clone size: .
J gene: TRBJ2-1
V gene: TRBV7-3
CDR3 DNA: TGTGCCAGCAGCCCTATCCCCAGAGCGGGACGGTACAATGAGCAGTTCTTC
CDR3 protein: CASSPIPRAGRYNEQFF

D gene: .
clone size: .
J gene: TRBJ2-5
V gene: TRBV4-1
CDR3 DNA: TGCGCCAGCAGCCTAGGGCAGCAAGAGACCCAGTACTTC
CDR3 protein: CASSLGQQETQYF

D gene: .
clone size: .
J gene: TRBJ2-4
V gene: TRBV6-1
CDR3 DNA: TGTGCCAGCAGTGAAGGCAGATTAGCCAAAAACATTCAGTACTTC
CDR3 protein: CASSEGRLAKNIQYF

D gene: TRBD2
clone size: .
J gene: TRBJ2-2
V gene: TRBV5-6
CDR3 DNA: TGTGCCAGCAGCTGGGGACTAGCGGGAGGTCGGACCGGGGAGCTGTTTTTT
CDR3 protein: CASSWGLAGGRTGELFF

D gene: .
clone size: few
J gene: TRBJ1-1
V gene: TRBV5-1
CDR3 DNA: TGCGCCAGCAAGAGTGGGGCTGGGAACACTGAAGCTTTCTTT
CDR3 protein: CASKSGAGNTEAFF

D gene: .
clone size: .
J gene: TRBJ1-1
V gene: TRBV6-5
CDR3 DNA: TGTGCCAGCAGTTACTCGGGGGAACTGAACACTGAAGCTTTCTTT
CDR3 protein: CASSYSGELNTEAFF

D gene: .
clone size: .
J gene: TRBJ1-3
V gene: TRBV20-1
CDR3 DNA: TGCAGTGCTAGCGGCGACCGGGACACATATTTT
CDR3 protein: CSASGDRDTYF

D gene: .
clone size: .
J gene: TRBJ1-2
V gene: TRBV10-2
CDR3 DNA: TGCGCCAGCGGGGGGGAGGATCCGGTCAGATATGGCTACACCTTC
CDR3 protein: CASGGEDPVRYGYTF

D gene: .
clone size: .
J gene: TRBJ2-5
V gene: TRBV6-1
CDR3 DNA: TGTGCCAGCAGTGTCGACAGGTCTAGAGAGACCCAGTACTTC
CDR3 protein: CASSVDRSRETQYF

D gene: .
clone size: .
J gene: TRBJ2-7
V gene: TRBV28
CDR3 DNA: TGTGCCAGCAGTCCGTCGGGACGGAACTACGAGCAGTACTTC
CDR3 protein: CASSPSGRNYEQYF

D gene: .
clone size: .
J gene: TRBJ2-1
V gene: TRBV5-1
CDR3 DNA: TGCGCCAGCAGCTTATTCGGGGCCAATGAGCAGTTCTTC
CDR3 protein: CASSLFGANEQFF

D gene: .
clone size: once
J gene: TRBJ2-1
V gene: TRBV7-2
CDR3 DNA: TGTGCCAGCAGCCCAGCCGAGCGGAGACGGACCGATGAGCAGTTCTTC
CDR3 protein: CASSPAERRRTDEQFF

D gene: TRBD1
clone size: once
J gene: TRBJ1-1
V gene: TRBV4-3
CDR3 DNA: TGCGCCAGCAGCCCGAGGGGGACAGCGCCCATGAACACTGAAGCTTTCTTT
CDR3 protein: CASSPRGTAPMNTEAFF

D gene: .
clone size: .
J gene: TRBJ1-2
V gene: TRBV28
CDR3 DNA: TGTGCCAGCAGTTCCCTAGGGTATCTCTTAACCTATGGCTACACCTTC
CDR3 protein: CASSSLGYLLTYGYTF

D gene: .
clone size: .
J gene: TRBJ2-7
V gene: TRBV7-2
CDR3 DNA: TGTGCCAGCAGCTTAGAATACGAGCAGTACTTC
CDR3 protein: CASSLEYEQYF

D gene: .
clone size: few
J gene: TRBJ2-4
V gene: TRBV5-1
CDR3 DNA: TGCGCCAGCAGCGCTGAGGGCAGCGGCATTCAGTACTTC
CDR3 protein: CASSAEGSGIQYF

D gene: .
clone size: .
J gene: TRBJ2-1
V gene: TRBV9
CDR3 DNA: TGTGCCAGCAGCCCCGGGTCCCTCATGGGTGAGCAGTTCTTC
CDR3 protein: CASSPGSLMGEQFF

D gene: .
clone size: .
J gene: TRBJ1-1
V gene: TRBV18
CDR3 DNA: TGTGCCAGCTCTCTCTACACGCCGGGTTTCAGGGCGAACACTGAAGCTTTCTTT
CDR3 protein: CASSLYTPGFRANTEAFF

D gene: TRBD1
clone size: .
J gene: TRBJ2-3
V gene: TRBV6-6
CDR3 DNA: TGTGCCAGCAGCCCACAGGGGCTACCGGGAGATACGCAGTATTTT
CDR3 protein: CASSPQGLPGDTQYF

D gene: .
clone size: once
J gene: TRBJ2-3
V gene: TRBV7-3
CDR3 DNA: TGTGCCAGCAGCCCCGATGGTCCGTGGACAGATACGCAGTATTTT
CDR3 protein: CASSPDGPWTDTQYF

D gene: .
clone size: .
J gene: TRBJ2-3
V gene: TRBV6-8
CDR3 DNA: TGTGCCAGCCTCGACGAGGACGAGATTAGAGGGATCACAGATACGCAGTATTTT
CDR3 protein: CASLDEDEIRGITDTQYF

D gene: TRBD2
clone size: .
J gene: TRBJ2-1
V gene: TRBV5-1
CDR3 DNA: TGCATCAGCAGGGGACTAGCGGGAGGTAATGAGCAGTTCTTC
CDR3 protein: CISRGLAGGNEQFF

D gene: .
clone size: once
J gene: TRBJ1-1
V gene: TRBV28
CDR3 DNA: TGTGCCAGCAGCCCTCCCCGGGGCACTGAAGCTTTCTTT
CDR3 protein: CASSPPRGTEAFF

D gene: .
clone size: .
J gene: TRBJ2-5
V gene: TRBV7-3
CDR3 DNA: TGTGCCAGCTTAGCGGACCCAGTCCCCCAAGAGACCCAGTACTTC
CDR3 protein: CASLADPVPQETQYF

D gene: TRBD1
clone size: .
J gene: TRBJ2-3
V gene: TRBV2
CDR3 DNA: TGTGCCAGTAGAGGACAGGGAACAGATACGCAGTATTTT
CDR3 protein: CASRGQGTDTQYF

D gene: .
clone size: .
J gene: TRBJ2-7
V gene: TRBV20-1
CDR3 DNA: TGCAGCGTTCCGTCCTCCTACGAGCAGTACTTC
CDR3 protein: CSVPSSYEQYF

D gene: TRBD1
clone size: .
J gene: TRBJ2-7
V gene: TRBV28
CDR3 DNA: TGTGCCAGCAGTCGGACAGGGAGTTACGAGCAGTACTTC
CDR3 protein: CASSRTGSYEQYF

D gene: .
clone size: .
J gene: TRBJ1-6
V gene: TRBV6-5
CDR3 DNA: TGTGCCAGCAGTCAAGAGGGGGATGTCAATTCACCCCTCCACTTT
CDR3 protein: CASSQEGDVNSPLHF

D gene: .
clone size: .
J gene: TRBJ2-1
V gene: TRBV4-1
CDR3 DNA: TGCGCCAGCAGCCAAGATCGGGCAGAATACAATGAGCAGTTCTTC
CDR3 protein: CASSQDRAEYNEQFF

D gene: .
clone size: .
J gene: TRBJ1-4
V gene: TRBV6-1
CDR3 DNA: TGTGCCAGCAGCTACAGCGTTCAGTATGAAAAACTGTTTTTT
CDR3 protein: CASSYSVQYEKLFF

D gene: TRBD1
clone size: .
J gene: TRBJ1-2
V gene: TRBV30
CDR3 DNA: TGTGCCTGGAACCCGGGGACAGGGGACATCGGCGGCTACACCTTC
CDR3 protein: CAWNPGTGDIGGYTF

D gene: .
clone size: .
J gene: TRBJ2-1
V gene: TRBV2
CDR3 DNA: TGTGCCAGCAGTGGGTACCTGAGTGAGCAGTTCTTC
CDR3 protein: CASSGYLSEQFF

D gene: .
clone size: .
J gene: TRBJ2-3
V gene: TRBV4-2
CDR3 DNA: TGTGCCAGCAGCCAAGTTCGCGGAGGCACAGATACGCAGTATTTT
CDR3 protein: CASSQVRGGTDTQYF

D gene: .
clone size: .
J gene: TRBJ2-3
V gene: TRBV6-5
CDR3 DNA: TGTGCCAGCAGTTACTCACCAGGAGGCACAGATACGCAGTATTTT
CDR3 protein: CASSYSPGGTDTQYF